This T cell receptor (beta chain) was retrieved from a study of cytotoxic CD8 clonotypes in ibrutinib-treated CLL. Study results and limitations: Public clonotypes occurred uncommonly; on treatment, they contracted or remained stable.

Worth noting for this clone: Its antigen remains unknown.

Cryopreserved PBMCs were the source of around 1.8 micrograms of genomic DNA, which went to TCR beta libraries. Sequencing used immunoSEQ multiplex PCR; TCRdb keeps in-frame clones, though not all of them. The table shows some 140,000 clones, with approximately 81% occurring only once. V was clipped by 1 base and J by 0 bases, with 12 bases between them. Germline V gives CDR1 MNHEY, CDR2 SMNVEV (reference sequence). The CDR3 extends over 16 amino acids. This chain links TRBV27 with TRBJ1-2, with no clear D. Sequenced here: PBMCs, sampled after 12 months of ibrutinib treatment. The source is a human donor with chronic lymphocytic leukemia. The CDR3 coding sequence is TGTGCCAGCAGTTTATTCAAGGGCAGATCTAACTATGGCTACACCTTC. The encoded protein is CASSLFKGRSNYGYTF.